This paragraph covers one TCR beta chain sequence. V lost 0 bases and J 0 bases, leaving 9 bases between the germline ends. The CDR3 spans 15 residues. The germline CDR1 and CDR2 sequences are SGHNT and YYREEE (reference sequence). RNA in amounts of roughly 0.5 to 1 ug was reverse transcribed with random hexamers. Amplification of TCR beta CDR3 used immunoSEQ multiplex PCR across 54 Vbeta and 13 Jbeta. TCRdb independently ran MiXCR on the immunoSEQ multiplex PCR reads; one entry per CDR3 protein. The data hold over 95,000 distinct CDR3 sequences, with about nine tenths observed a single time. Matched for age and sex, the controls were healthy donors. This entry is derived from a study of CD8 T cells in Susac syndrome.

The origin of this receptor is a human donor in good health. The source material was CD4+ T cells from PBMCs. V is TRBV5-4 and J is TRBJ1-2; maybe TRBD1 (5 bases). The CDR3 reads CASSLGGSPNYGYTF. The CDR3 bases are TGTGCCAGCAGCTTGGGGGGGTCCCCTAACTATGGCTACACCTTC.